This T cell receptor (beta chain) was profiled in a study of cytomegalovirus exposure and HLA in healthy donors. The study's findings and limits: Several of the most significant clusters were apparently associated with common viral pathogens in a later analysis. Being indistinguishable, some V segments were excluded, TRBV6-2 and TRBV6-3 among them. A cluster of highly shared sequence variants was likely a sequencing artifact.

Primers for the PCR totalled 60 Vbeta and 13 Jbeta. Authors' methods: Some 80 million unique TCR beta chains, 8.5 million to 14 million shared, were counted in a later analysis. The method was immunoSEQ multiplex PCR; TCRdb's version includes in-frame clones alone and lacks a portion of them. The D gene and trimming were derived from the DNA, and the V and J assignments and clone size from that table. This sample has roughly 190,000 clones; 60% to 85% occur once, and the top ten carry around 1.4%. Germline CDR1 KGHSH, CDR2 LQKENI. J gave up 2 bases and V 3 bases, and 1 base lay outside the gene matches. This CDR3 spans 14 amino acids. Concerning this clone itself: No antigen is known for it.

The chain couples TRBV18 to TRBJ2-7; 10 bases map to TRBD1. The source is a girl aged 5 to 17 in good health and CMV-seropositive. Source material: PBMCs. The CDR3 protein is CASSPGTGAYEQYF. CDR3 nucleotide sequence: TGTGCCAGCTCACCCGGGACAGGGGCCTACGAGCAGTACTTC.